Following are 29 T cell receptor beta chains from one sample sequenced in a study of blood T cells in healthy people across ages (dated by TCRdb to the mid-2010s). The library was produced with 5' RACE. TCRdb lists the instrument as Illumina HiSeq 2500. The second PCR ran for about 6 to 12 cycles and used a J-beta primer mix along with a sample-barcoded 5' primer. The public reads were reanalyzed by TCRdb: fastp trimming at Q25, MiXCR alignment, in-frame beta chains only. Each CDR3 protein appears once, grouped with its most common genes and DNA. Counted in this sample were 650,000 or so distinct CDR3 sequences; 52% of them appeared once. The ten largest clones add up to approximately 12% of the sample. The specimen was blood. The receptors stem from a woman at least 80 years old in good health.

This chain joins TRBV7-2 and TRBJ2-7; D is unresolved. The length of the CDR3 is 14 residues. CDR1 and CDR2 (germline): SGHTA, FQGNSA. Trimming removed 5 bases from V and 0 bases from J, with 11 bases in between. CDR3 loop: CASSLKAISYEQYF. For the CDR3, the DNA is TGTGCCAGCAGCCTAAAGGCTATCTCCTACGAGCAGTACTTC. Together with reference TRBV7-2 and TRBJ2-7, the CDR3 gives the full variable domain: GAGVSQSPSNKVTEKGKDVELRCDPISGHTALYWYRQSLGQGLEFLIYFQGNSAPDKSGLPSDRFSAERTGGSVSTLTIQRTQQEDSAVYLCASSLKAISYEQYFGPGTRLTVT.

The chain has TRBV3-1 and TRBJ1-2; 7 bases fit TRBD1. Germline CDR1 reads LGHDT; CDR2 reads YNNKEL (reference sequence). The CDR3 is 16 residues long. V shed 2 bases, J shed 4 bases, and the junction held 10 bases outside the gene matches. This CDR3 reads CASSQSLLGGGYGYTF. The CDR3 nucleotides are TGTGCCAGCAGCCAAAGTCTTTTAGGGGGCGGCTATGGCTACACCTTC.

This clonotype showed up many times. Germline and junction disagree at one end, which may indicate a read error. The J gene is TRBJ2-5, the V gene TRBV5-1; D ambiguous. Germline-derived CDR1 and CDR2 are SGHRS and YFSETQ. There are 11 residues in the CDR3. The chain's CDR3 is CASSLIETQYF. CDR3 DNA sequence: TGTGCCAGCAGCTTAATAGAGACCCAGTACTTC.

A note on this clonotype: A much larger clone lies a single base off, so this may be a read error. The chain uses TRBV6-5 and TRBJ2-3; perhaps TRBD2 as D (6 bases). The CDR3 has 18 amino acids. Trimming cost V 0 bases and J 1 base, with 17 bases left between them. CDR1 is MNHEY, CDR2 SVGAGI, per germline. The CDR3 is CASSYSRTNWEGTDTQYF. DNA of the CDR3: TGTGCCAGCAGTTACTCCAGGACTAACTGGGAGGGCACAGATACGCAGTATTTT.

The table lists this clonotype with a count of one. This chain links TRBV7-3 with TRBJ2-1; 10 bases match TRBD2. Germline V gene lookup returns CDR1 SGHTA and CDR2 FQGTGA. This CDR3 has 15 residues. V lost 6 bases and J lost 5; bases outside the gene matches: 7. CDR3 coding DNA: TGTGCCAGCAGTTATAGCGGGGGGACTCACAATGAGCAGTTCTTC. Translated, it gives CASSYSGGTHNEQFF.

This rearrangement joins TRBV20-1 to TRBJ2-1, with 7 bases aligning to TRBD2. The DNA end favors TRBJ2-7, so the J call may be wrong. CDR1 DFQATT and CDR2 SNEGSKA come from the germline V gene (reference sequence). There are 16 residues in the CDR3. This CDR3 is CSARVWGGSSYNEQYF. In DNA, the CDR3 is TGCAGTGCTAGAGTCTGGGGGGGGAGCTCCTACAATGAGCAGTACTTC.

Turning to this clonotype: This could be a read error, since a much larger clone is one nucleotide away. The chain couples TRBV6-5 to TRBJ1-4, with D perhaps TRBD1 (5 bases). The CDR3 is 15 residues long. Germline values: CDR1 MNHEY, CDR2 SVGAGI. The CDR3 DNA is TGTACCAGCAGTTACCGCCGGGACGGCCGTTCGGAACTGTTTTTT. The encoded protein is CTSSYRRDGRSELFF.

The chain uses TRBV5-1 and TRBJ2-1; D remains ambiguous. The ends were cut back, 0 bases at V and 9 bases at J, with 16 bases in the middle. Germline CDR1 reads SGHRS; CDR2 reads YFSETQ. This CDR3 has 15 residues. CDR3 nucleotides: TGCGCCAGCAGCTTGGGGGCCGGGTATTTCAGTGAGCAGTTCTTC. It specifies CASSLGAGYFSEQFF. Complete variable domain (other parts from reference TRBV5-1 and TRBJ2-1): KAGVTQTPRYLIKTRGQQVTLSCSPISGHRSVSWYQQTPGQGLQFLFEYFSETQRNKGNFPGRFSGRQFSNSRSEMNVSTLELGDSALYLCASSLGAGYFSEQFFGPGTRLTVL.

DNA for the CDR3: TGCAGTGCTGATCCCCAAACCAGGACGCAGTATTTT. Protein: CSADPQTRTQYF. This chain connects TRBV20-1 to TRBJ2-3; D uncertain. V lost 5 bases, J lost 9 bases, and 15 bases lay in between. CDR3 length: 12 residues. Germline-derived CDR1 and CDR2 are DFQATT and SNEGSKA (reference sequence).

As to this clonotype: The conserved closing phenylalanine or tryptophan is absent in this CDR3, likely reflecting a read error. The rearrangement uses TRBV28 and TRBJ2-2; D gene unclear. This CDR3 region has 14 residues. V was shortened by 5 bases and J by 1 base, with 8 bases between the two germline ends. The germline CDR1 and CDR2 sequences are MDHEN and SYDVKM. The CDR3 DNA reads TGTGCCAGCAGTCCTTCACTGAACACCGGGGAGCTGTTTATT. Amino acids: CASSPSLNTGELFI.

This chain joins TRBV6-6 and TRBJ2-4, with D possibly being TRBD1 (6 bases). The CDR3 sequence is 12 residues long. Trimming shortened V by 6 bases and J by 13 bases, and 16 bases separated the two germline ends. CDR1 is MNHNY, CDR2 SVGAGI, per germline (reference sequence). DNA of the CDR3: TGTGCCAGCAGCTTCGGACAGCCTGAACAGTACTTC. Translation: CASSFGQPEQYF.

V usage is TRBV11-2 and J usage is TRBJ1-1, with TRBD1 matching over 7 bases. The CDR3 runs to 16 residues. Losses at the gene ends were 4 bases for V and 4 bases for J; bases not matched to a gene: 12. Germline V lookup: CDR1 SGHAT, CDR2 FQNNGV. The CDR3 loop is CASSWGVRQGGTEAFF. The CDR3 nucleotides are TGTGCCAGCAGCTGGGGGGTTCGACAGGGAGGCACTGAAGCTTTCTTT.

For this clonotype: A much larger clone differs by one base, so this may be a read error. The chain has TRBV4-1 and TRBJ2-1, with D possibly TRBD1 on 5 matching bases. The CDR3 sequence is 18 residues long. Per germline, CDR1 MGHRA and CDR2 YSYEKL. The CDR3 sequence is CASNQDPQGLAYYNEQFF. The CDR3, as DNA: TGCGCCAGCAACCAAGATCCCCAGGGCCTTGCATACTACAATGAGCAGTTCTTC.

This clonotype was counted a few times. This rearrangement joins TRBV5-1 to TRBJ2-1; 8 nucleotides line up with TRBD1. This CDR3 is 14 amino acids long. The trim removed 4 bases at V and 8 bases at J, leaving 8 bases unmatched. From germline, CDR1 is SGHRS and CDR2 YFSETQ. CDR3 amino acids: CASSLRTGFDEQFF. CDR3 sequence (DNA): TGCGCCAGCAGCCTACGGACAGGGTTCGATGAGCAGTTCTTC.

A word on this clonotype: Sequence at one end of the junction differs from germline and may be a read error. The DNA for the CDR3 is TGTGCCAGCAGCTTACGGAGGGCAGGGGTGGCCTACGATGAGCAGTTCTTC. Residues: CASSLRRAGVAYDEQFF. The chain is built from TRBV7-9 and TRBJ2-1; possibly TRBD1 or TRBD2 for D (6 bases each). The germline V gene encodes CDR1 SEHNR and CDR2 FQNEAQ (reference sequence). CDR3 length equals 17 residues.

This clonotype was counted ten times or more. The chain links TRBV20-1 to TRBJ2-3; a possible D gene is TRBD2 (5 bases). The CDR3 length is 13 residues. V was clipped by 3 bases and J by 4 bases, with 11 bases between them. Germline values: CDR1 DFQATT, CDR2 SNEGSKA (reference sequence). The CDR3 loop reads CSASGLAADTQYF. The DNA of the CDR3 is TGCAGTGCTAGCGGGCTAGCTGCAGATACGCAGTATTTT.

The J gene is TRBJ1-5, the V gene TRBV7-6; D uncertain. This CDR3 contains 15 residues. Germline V gene lookup returns CDR1 SGHVS and CDR2 FNYEAQ. V lost 5 bases and J 2 bases, leaving 13 bases between the germline ends. The DNA for the CDR3 is TGTGCCAGCAGCCGGACCGTGGGCCGCAATCAGCCCCAGCATTTT. Protein: CASSRTVGRNQPQHF.

The chain uses TRBV14 and TRBJ2-3, with TRBD1 matching over 7 bases. Looked up from germline, CDR1 is SGHDN and CDR2 is FVKESK. This CDR3 has 16 residues. The V gene end was trimmed by 4 bases and the J gene end by 3 bases; junction bases not matched to a gene: 10. The CDR3 DNA reads TGTGCCAGCAGCCCTTACCTAGGGGGCCGAACAGATACGCAGTATTTT. The encoded protein is CASSPYLGGRTDTQYF.

This clonotype was recorded many times. One junction end does not reproduce the germline sequence, and a read error may be involved. The rearrangement links TRBV4-2 to TRBJ2-7; no reliable D call. Per germline, CDR1 LGHNA and CDR2 YNFKEQ. CDR3 length equals 13 residues. CDR3 region: CASSQGLSYEQYF. CDR3 coding DNA: TGCGCCAGCAGCCAAGGTCTCTCCTACGAGCAGTACTTC.

The rearrangement uses TRBV27 and TRBJ2-4; TRBD1 matches 10 bases. The closer fit of TRBJ2-7 to the DNA end suggests the J call may be wrong. Germline loops: CDR1 MNHEY, CDR2 SMNVEV (reference sequence). The CDR3 runs to 15 residues. The CDR3 sequence is CASSPGGTGVGEQYF. The CDR3 DNA is TGTGCCAGCAGTCCAGGAGGGACAGGGGTAGGCGAGCAGTACTTC.

This clonotype occurred once. The chain is built from TRBV25-1 and TRBJ1-6, with D unresolved. Germline loops: CDR1 MGHDK, CDR2 SYGVNS. This CDR3 is 12 amino acids long. Trimming removed 2 bases from V and 8 bases from J, with 4 bases in between. The CDR3 loop reads CASSEAYSPLHF. The CDR3 bases are TGTGCCAGCAGTGAAGCATATTCACCCCTCCACTTT. Drawing the rest from reference TRBV25-1 and TRBJ1-6, the complete variable domain is EADIYQTPRYLVIGTGKKITLECSQTMGHDKMYWYQQDPGMELHLIHYSYGVNSTEKGDLSSESTVSRIRTEHFPLTLESARPSHTSQYLCASSEAYSPLHFGNGTRLTVT.

This clonotype was detected only once. The chain has TRBV5-4 and TRBJ2-7; D is uncertain. There are 18 residues in the CDR3. With 4 bases removed from V and 3 bases from J, the gap between germline ends came to 26 bases. In germline, CDR1 is SGHNT, CDR2 YYREEE (reference sequence). The CDR3 reads CASSLGGRWEGPLYEQYF. The CDR3 DNA sequence: TGTGCCAGCAGCCTTGGTGGCAGGTGGGAAGGGCCCCTCTACGAGCAGTACTTC.

V is TRBV9 and J is TRBJ2-2; D is undetermined. The CDR3 consists of 14 residues. Deletions cut 1 base from V and 2 bases from J, with 6 bases between. Germline CDR1 is SGDLS and CDR2 is YYNGEE. CDR3 in DNA: TGTGCCAGCAGCGTAAGAGGTAACACCGGGGAGCTGTTTTTT. Translated: CASSVRGNTGELFF.

This clonotype came up many times. V is TRBV5-1 and J is TRBJ2-1; D ambiguous. V was clipped by 2 bases and J by 7 bases, with 7 bases between them. Germline lookup yields CDR1 SGHRS and CDR2 YFSETQ. The CDR3 is 12 amino acids. CDR3 nucleotides: TGCGCCAGCAGCTTACCAGCTAATGAGCAGTTCTTC. Amino acid sequence: CASSLPANEQFF.

A few counts support this clonotype. The chain joins TRBV28 to TRBJ1-6; D gene unclear. The germline CDR1 and CDR2 sequences are MDHEN and SYDVKM. The V gene lost 4 bases and the J gene lost 4 bases, with 5 bases spanning the gap. This CDR3 spans 13 amino acids. This CDR3 is CASSSRYNSPLHF. The CDR3 coding sequence is TGTGCCAGCAGTTCCCGTTATAATTCACCCCTCCACTTT.

The chain is built from TRBV7-9 and TRBJ1-4; D is ambiguous. Per the germline V gene, CDR1 is SEHNR and CDR2 is FQNEAQ (reference sequence). The CDR3 runs to 13 residues. V was clipped by 3 bases and J by 7 bases, with 9 bases between them. The CDR3 is CASSFNGIEKLFF. CDR3 nucleotide sequence: TGTGCCAGCAGCTTTAACGGTATTGAAAAACTGTTTTTT.

The gene calls are TRBV6-6 and TRBJ2-1, with TRBD1 identical over 7 bases. The CDR3 is made up of 14 amino acids. The V gene's germline CDR1 is MNHNY and CDR2 SVGAGI (reference sequence). The trim removed 7 bases at V and 7 bases at J, leaving 10 bases unmatched. Here the CDR3 reads CASIKAGTENEQFF. CDR3 in DNA: TGTGCCAGCATTAAGGCAGGGACAGAGAATGAGCAGTTCTTC.

A single count supports this clonotype. The chain combines TRBV7-2 with TRBJ2-5, with D unclear. The germline V and J ends were trimmed by 5 bases and 5 bases, with 9 bases remaining between them. Germline V gene sequence: CDR1 SGHTA, CDR2 FQGNSA. The CDR3 sequence is 12 residues long. The CDR3 protein is CASSPNRETQYF. The CDR3 DNA reads TGTGCCAGCAGCCCAAATCGGGAGACCCAGTACTTC. The whole variable domain, filled in from reference TRBV7-2 and TRBJ2-5, reads GAGVSQSPSNKVTEKGKDVELRCDPISGHTALYWYRQSLGQGLEFLIYFQGNSAPDKSGLPSDRFSAERTGGSVSTLTIQRTQQEDSAVYLCASSPNRETQYFGPGTRLLVL.

V usage is TRBV4-2 and J usage is TRBJ2-5; 8 nucleotides line up with TRBD2. The CDR3 has 16 residues. The germline V gene has CDR1 LGHNA and CDR2 YNFKEQ. The trim removed 4 bases at V and 3 bases at J, leaving 10 bases unmatched. The CDR3 bases are TGTGCCAGCAGCCTCCAACCGGGACTAGGAGAAGAGACCCAGTACTTC. Translation gives CASSLQPGLGEETQYF.